The 14 T cell receptor beta chains reported below all come from one sample, sequenced in a study of OX40 agonist ivuxolimab in advanced cancers. TCRdb keeps only in-frame clones here, not all; method: immunoSEQ multiplex PCR. The sample records fewer than 65,000 clones, roughly 90% being singletons. Source: CD4+ or CD8+ T cells sorted from blood, taken in a trial of the OX40 agonist ivuxolimab. These receptors were obtained from an adult with an advanced solid tumor such as melanoma, head and neck, liver or kidney cancer.

V gene TRBV25-1 combines with J gene TRBJ2-5; no firm D call. Germline-derived CDR1 and CDR2 are MGHDK and SYGVNS. The CDR3 loop spans 12 amino acids. Trimming took off 2 bases at V and 2 bases at J, with 3 bases between the two ends. CDR3 sequence: CASSEAQETQYF. The CDR3 coding sequence is TGTGCCAGCAGTGAAGCACAAGAGACCCAGTACTTC.

The chain combines TRBV30 with TRBJ1-1; D gene unclear. In germline, CDR1 is GTSNPN, CDR2 SVGIG (reference sequence). V was shortened by 5 bases and J by 3 bases, with 4 bases between the two germline ends. The CDR3 totals 10 residues. As DNA, the CDR3 is TGTGCCTGGGAATACACTGAAGCTTTCTTT. Protein sequence: CAWEYTEAFF.

V usage is TRBV6-5 and J usage is TRBJ1-2; 9 bases are a match to TRBD1. V gave up 2 bases and J gave up 11 bases; unmatched junction bases: 9. Germline CDR1 is MNHEY and CDR2 is SVGAGI. The CDR3 spans 14 residues. As DNA, the CDR3 is TGTGCCAGCAGTTACCCGGGACAGGGCTTCGGATACACCTTC. As protein: CASSYPGQGFGYTF.

This chain uses TRBV28 with TRBJ2-2; 14 bases fit TRBD2. Germline CDR1 is MDHEN and CDR2 is SYDVKM. CDR3 length: 16 residues. V lost 5 bases, J lost 4 bases, and 3 bases stayed unmatched. CDR3 sequence (DNA): TGTGCCAGCAGTCTCGGGACTAGCGGGAGCACCGGGGAGCTGTTTTTT. Its protein is CASSLGTSGSTGELFF.

V and J are TRBV20-1 and TRBJ1-2; D is undetermined. Trimming removed 3 bases from V and 3 bases from J, with 5 bases in between. This CDR3 contains 11 residues. The germline CDR1 and CDR2 sequences are DFQATT and SNEGSKA (reference sequence). CDR3 residues: CSASQDYGYTF. As DNA, the CDR3 is TGCAGTGCTAGTCAAGACTATGGCTACACCTTC.

CDR3: CASRAGTGVNYGYTF. DNA for the CDR3: TGTGCCAGCAGAGCCGGGACAGGGGTGAACTATGGCTACACCTTC. This chain joins TRBV6-5 and TRBJ1-2; TRBD1 matches at 10 bases. From germline, CDR1 is MNHEY and CDR2 SVGAGI. The CDR3 covers 15 residues. V shed 6 bases and J 2 bases; nucleotides not matched to a gene: 6.

This chain links TRBV29-1 with TRBJ1-2, with 11 bases that match TRBD1. V lost 7 bases, J lost 6 bases, and 19 bases stayed unmatched. The CDR3 is 17 amino acids. Germline-derived CDR1 and CDR2 are SQVTM and ANQGSEA. CDR3 residues: CSDGQGQGVKEEDGYTF. In nucleotides, the CDR3 is TGCAGCGATGGACAGGGACAGGGGGTAAAGGAGGAGGATGGCTACACCTTC.

This sequence joins TRBV19 and TRBJ1-2, with 8 bases that match TRBD1. CDR3 length: 14 residues. Germline values: CDR1 LNHDA, CDR2 SQIVND (reference sequence). Trimming took 5 bases from V and 2 from J; bases not matched to a gene: 4. As DNA, the CDR3 is TGTGCCAGTAGTCTCCGGACAGGGAACTATGGCTACACCTTC. Translating gives CASSLRTGNYGYTF.

The J gene is TRBJ2-4, the V gene TRBV5-4, with D possibly TRBD1 on 6 matching bases. Per the germline V gene, CDR1 is SGHNT and CDR2 is YYREEE (reference sequence). The ends were cut back, 0 bases at V and 6 bases at J, with 7 bases in the middle. The CDR3 consists of 13 residues. The CDR3 loop reads CASSLGDTNIQYF. In DNA form, the CDR3 reads TGTGCCAGCAGCTTGGGGGACACAAACATTCAGTACTTC.

This clone was seen only a few times. The rearrangement uses TRBV6-5 and TRBJ1-5; D might be TRBD1 (5 bases). The CDR3 spans 12 residues. CDR1 and CDR2 (germline): MNHEY, SVGAGI. V was cut by 3 bases and J by 7 bases, with 7 bases left in between. The CDR3: CASSYKGQPQHF. In DNA, the CDR3 is TGTGCCAGCAGTTATAAGGGGCAGCCCCAGCATTTT.

The gene calls are TRBV7-9 and TRBJ2-7; 9 bases agree with TRBD1. The CDR3 covers 15 residues. The V segment lost 4 bases and the J segment 0 bases; nucleotides outside the gene matches: 4. Germline V lookup: CDR1 SEHNR, CDR2 FQNEAQ (reference sequence). The CDR3 sequence: CASSYRDRVSYEQYF. The CDR3 nucleotides read TGTGCCAGCAGCTACCGGGACAGGGTCTCCTACGAGCAGTACTTC.

The chain carries TRBV27 and TRBJ2-7; D is undetermined. CDR3 size: 15 residues. The ends were cut back, 0 bases at V and 4 bases at J, with 13 bases in the middle. The germline gives CDR1 MNHEY, CDR2 SMNVEV (reference sequence). The CDR3 sequence is CASSLSMGFGYEQYF. DNA of the CDR3: TGTGCCAGCAGTTTATCGATGGGGTTCGGGTACGAGCAGTACTTC.

The chain has TRBV5-1 and TRBJ2-7; possibly TRBD2 for D (7 bases). The CDR3 contains 16 residues. Trimming took off 4 bases at V and 3 bases at J, with 20 bases between the two ends. The germline V gene encodes CDR1 SGHRS and CDR2 YFSETQ. As DNA, the CDR3 is TGCGCCAGCAGCCCCTCGGGGGGCGGGATACTCTACGAGCAGTACTTC. The encoded protein is CASSPSGGGILYEQYF.

The chain is built from TRBV4-1 and TRBJ2-1, with a possible D match to TRBD1 (6 bases). With 0 bases removed from V and 0 bases from J, the gap between germline ends came to 12 bases. Looked up from germline, CDR1 is MGHRA and CDR2 is YSYEKL. The CDR3 has 17 residues. CDR3 bases: TGCGCCAGCAGCCAAGATCCCACAGGGAGCTCCTACAATGAGCAGTTCTTC. This translates into CASSQDPTGSSYNEQFF.